These T cell receptor beta chains were read from a single sample in a study of OX40 agonist ivuxolimab in advanced cancers. The data were produced by immunoSEQ multiplex PCR, yet TCRdb's version contains in-frame clones alone and is incomplete. The top ten hold about 8.5% of the sample, which has roughly 90,000 clones, about 90% seen once. This material consisted of CD4+ or CD8+ T cells sorted from blood, taken in a trial of the OX40 agonist ivuxolimab. All receptors derive from an adult with an advanced solid tumor such as melanoma, head and neck, liver or kidney cancer. CDR3s include the opening cysteine and the closing phenylalanine or tryptophan. D genes are given only for firm matches. Clone size is not always given. Where it is, it says once, few, many or a class for expanded clones.

CASSLLSGRRETQYF | TGTGCCAGCAGTTTGCTTAGCGGGAGAAGAGAGACCCAGTACTTC | TRBD2 | TRBJ2-5 | - | TRBV28
CASSQGGGAYEQYF | TGTGCCAGCAGCCAAGGGGGCGGAGCCTACGAGCAGTACTTC | TRBD1 | TRBJ2-7 | - | TRBV7-6
CASEGYEQYF | TGTGCCAGCGAGGGGTACGAGCAGTACTTC | - | TRBJ2-7 | - | TRBV6-5
CASSLLRWETQYF | TGTGCCAGCAGCTTATTGAGGTGGGAGACCCAGTACTTC | - | TRBJ2-5 | - | TRBV11-3
CASSYGPSSGNTIYF | TGCGCCAGCAGCTACGGACCGAGCTCTGGAAACACCATATATTTT | - | TRBJ1-3 | - | TRBV5-1
CASSLHISGSLDEQFF | TGTGCCAGCAGTTTACACATTAGCGGGAGTTTGGATGAGCAGTTCTTC | TRBD2 | TRBJ2-1 | - | TRBV27
CASSWGGGNTEAFF | TGTGCCAGCAGTTGGGGAGGAGGAAACACTGAAGCTTTCTTT | - | TRBJ1-1 | - | TRBV6-5
CASSLEWGARHEQYF | TGTGCCAGCAGCTTGGAATGGGGGGCGAGGCACGAGCAGTACTTC | - | TRBJ2-7 | - | TRBV5-4
CASSLGAGAFSQPQHF | TGTGCCAGCAGCTTAGGGGCAGGGGCGTTTAGTCAGCCCCAGCATTTT | - | TRBJ1-5 | - | TRBV7-8
CATRTGSGEQYF | TGTGCTACGAGGACAGGGTCAGGGGAGCAGTACTTC | TRBD1 | TRBJ2-7 | - | TRBV12-5
CAWSFGRSYEQYF | TGTGCCTGGAGTTTTGGCAGAAGCTACGAGCAGTACTTC | - | TRBJ2-7 | - | TRBV30
CASSLVVEDLSDTQYF | TGTGCCAGCAGCTTAGTAGTCGAGGATCTCTCAGATACGCAGTATTTT | - | TRBJ2-3 | - | TRBV7-2
CASSPGLAGMYEQYF | TGCGCCAGCAGCCCCGGACTAGCGGGAATGTACGAGCAGTACTTC | TRBD2 | TRBJ2-7 | - | TRBV4-1
CASSPHGVAGDPETQYF | TGTGCCAGCAGCCCACATGGCGTCGCGGGAGACCCGGAGACCCAGTACTTC | TRBD2 | TRBJ2-5 | - | TRBV13
CASSQTGAGANVLTF | TGTGCCAGCAGCCAAACAGGGGCTGGGGCCAACGTCCTGACTTTC | TRBD1 | TRBJ2-6 | - | TRBV11-3
CASSQVLGRTGANVLTF | TGTGCCAGCAGCCAAGTTCTGGGGAGGACCGGGGCCAACGTCCTGACTTTC | - | TRBJ2-6 | - | TRBV14
CASSFNLKGDEQYF | TGTGCCAGCAGCTTCAACCTGAAAGGGGACGAGCAGTACTTC | - | TRBJ2-7 | - | TRBV7-9
CASSPGQGSYEQYF | TGTGCCAGCAGCCCGGGACAGGGTTCCTACGAGCAGTACTTC | TRBD1 | TRBJ2-7 | - | TRBV11-3
CASSSGRYNEQFF | TGTGCCAGCAGCTCCGGTCGGTACAATGAGCAGTTCTTC | - | TRBJ2-1 | - | TRBV11-3
CASSKPAYNEQFF | TGTGCCAGCAGCAAACCGGCGTACAATGAGCAGTTCTTC | - | TRBJ2-1 | - | TRBV7-9
CATRGVSGNTIYF | TGTGCGACTCGGGGCGTCTCTGGAAACACCATATATTTT | - | TRBJ1-3 | - | TRBV19
CASSERGQGHYEQYF | TGTGCCAGCAGTGAACGGGGACAGGGTCACTACGAGCAGTACTTC | TRBD1 | TRBJ2-7 | - | TRBV6-1
CASSNQGWETQYF | TGTGCCAGCAGTAACCAGGGTTGGGAGACCCAGTACTTC | - | TRBJ2-5 | - | TRBV13
CASSTSGRTYEQYF | TGTGCCAGCAGTACTAGCGGGAGGACCTACGAGCAGTACTTC | TRBD2 | TRBJ2-7 | once | TRBV2
CASSLRTGETQYF | TGTGCCAGCAGCTTACGGACGGGAGAGACCCAGTACTTC | - | TRBJ2-5 | - | TRBV7-9
CSVVDSSVSYEQYF | TGCAGCGTCGTTGACAGCTCGGTTAGCTACGAGCAGTACTTC | - | TRBJ2-7 | - | TRBV29-1
CASSIISGGLNEQFF | TGTGCCAGTAGCATAATTAGCGGGGGGCTCAATGAGCAGTTCTTC | TRBD2 | TRBJ2-1 | - | TRBV19
CASSEPAGSSYEQYF | TGTGCCAGCAGTGAGCCCGCAGGGAGCTCCTACGAGCAGTACTTC | - | TRBJ2-7 | - | TRBV2
CASSYSAGKTDTQYF | TGTGCCAGCAGTTACTCGGCAGGAAAGACAGATACGCAGTATTTT | - | TRBJ2-3 | - | TRBV6-5
CASSFRGTSEYNEQFF | TGTGCCAGCAGTTTTCGAGGGACTAGCGAGTACAATGAGCAGTTCTTC | TRBD2 | TRBJ2-1 | - | TRBV27
CASSYLEETQYF | TGTGCCAGCAGCTACTTAGAAGAGACCCAGTACTTC | - | TRBJ2-5 | - | TRBV7-6
CASSPVTSGFSSYEQYF | TGTGCCAGCAGCCCAGTCACTAGCGGGTTTAGCTCCTACGAGCAGTACTTC | TRBD2 | TRBJ2-7 | - | TRBV7-2
CASSPDRARAYEQYF | TGTGCCAGCAGCCCTGACAGGGCCAGGGCCTACGAGCAGTACTTC | TRBD1 | TRBJ2-7 | few | TRBV5-4
CASSLSGLSTDTQYF | TGTGCCAGCAGCTTATCGGGACTCAGCACAGATACGCAGTATTTT | - | TRBJ2-3 | - | TRBV7-9
CASSAMEYEQYF | TGTGCCAGCAGTGCCATGGAGTACGAGCAGTACTTC | - | TRBJ2-7 | - | TRBV28
CASSVGKTGGEAFF | TGCGCCAGCAGTGTAGGCAAAACTGGGGGTGAAGCTTTCTTT | - | TRBJ1-1 | - | TRBV10-1
CASSLGQGAYEQYF | TGCGCCAGCAGCTTGGGACAGGGGGCTTACGAGCAGTACTTC | TRBD1 | TRBJ2-7 | - | TRBV5-1
CASSLGSGRGTQYF | TGTGCCAGCAGTTTAGGTTCAGGGCGCGGTACGCAGTATTTT | - | TRBJ2-3 | - | TRBV27
CASSVEVRAGSEQYF | TGTGCCAGCAGCGTAGAGGTCCGGGCGGGAAGCGAGCAGTACTTC | - | TRBJ2-7 | - | TRBV9